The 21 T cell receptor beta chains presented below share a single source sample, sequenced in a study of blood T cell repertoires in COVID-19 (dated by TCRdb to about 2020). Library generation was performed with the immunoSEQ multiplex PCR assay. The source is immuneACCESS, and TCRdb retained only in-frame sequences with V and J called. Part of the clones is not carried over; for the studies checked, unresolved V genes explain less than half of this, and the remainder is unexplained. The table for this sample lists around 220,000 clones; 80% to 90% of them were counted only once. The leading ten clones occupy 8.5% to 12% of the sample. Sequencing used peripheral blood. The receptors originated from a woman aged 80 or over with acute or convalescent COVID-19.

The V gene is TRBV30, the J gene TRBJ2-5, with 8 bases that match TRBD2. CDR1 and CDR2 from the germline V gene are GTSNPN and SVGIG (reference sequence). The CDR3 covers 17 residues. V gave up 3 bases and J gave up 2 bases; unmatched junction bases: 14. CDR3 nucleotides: TGTGCCTGGAGCCCGCGCCACCTGGCGGGGGGACAAGAGACCCAGTACTTC. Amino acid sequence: CAWSPRHLAGGQETQYF.

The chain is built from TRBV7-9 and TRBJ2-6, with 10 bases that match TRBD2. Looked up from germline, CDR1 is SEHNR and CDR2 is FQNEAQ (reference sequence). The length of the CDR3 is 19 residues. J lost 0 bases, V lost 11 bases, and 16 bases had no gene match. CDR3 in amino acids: CAVLGGLADFSSGANVLTF. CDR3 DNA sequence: TGTGCCGTCCTGGGAGGACTAGCGGACTTTTCCTCTGGGGCCAACGTCCTGACTTTC. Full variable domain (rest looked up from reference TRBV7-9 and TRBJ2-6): DTGVSQNPRHKITKRGQNVTFRCDPISEHNRLYWYRQTLGQGPEFLTYFQNEAQLEKSRLLSDRFSAERPKGSFSTLEIQRTEQGDSAMYLCAVLGGLADFSSGANVLTFGAGSRLTVL.

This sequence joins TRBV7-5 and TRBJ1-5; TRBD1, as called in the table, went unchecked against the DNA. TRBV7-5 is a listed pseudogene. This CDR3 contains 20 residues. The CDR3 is CARSFFPVDLGTGGIQPQHF. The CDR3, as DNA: TGTGCCAGAAGTTTTTTCCCAGTCGATCTCGGGACAGGGGGCATCCAGCCCCAGCATTTT.

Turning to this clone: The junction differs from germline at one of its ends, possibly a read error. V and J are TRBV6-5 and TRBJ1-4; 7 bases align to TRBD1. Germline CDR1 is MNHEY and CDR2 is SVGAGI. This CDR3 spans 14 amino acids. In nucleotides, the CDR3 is TGTGCCAGCAGGCGACAGGGACCTAATGAAAATCTGTTTTTT. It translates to CASRRQGPNENLFF.

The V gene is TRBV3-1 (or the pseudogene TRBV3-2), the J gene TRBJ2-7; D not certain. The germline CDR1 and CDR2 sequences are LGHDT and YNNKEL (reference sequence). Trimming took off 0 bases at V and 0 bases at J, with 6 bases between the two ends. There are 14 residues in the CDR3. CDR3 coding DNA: TGTGCCAGCAGCCAAGATATAATCTCCTACGAGCAGTACTTC. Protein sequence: CASSQDIISYEQYF.

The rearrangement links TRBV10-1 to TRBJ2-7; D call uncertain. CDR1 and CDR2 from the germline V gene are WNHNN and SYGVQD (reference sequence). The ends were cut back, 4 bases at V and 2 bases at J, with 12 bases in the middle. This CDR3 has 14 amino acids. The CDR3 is CASSGGAAPYEQYF. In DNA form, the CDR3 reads TGCGCCAGCAGTGGCGGAGCCGCTCCCTACGAGCAGTACTTC.

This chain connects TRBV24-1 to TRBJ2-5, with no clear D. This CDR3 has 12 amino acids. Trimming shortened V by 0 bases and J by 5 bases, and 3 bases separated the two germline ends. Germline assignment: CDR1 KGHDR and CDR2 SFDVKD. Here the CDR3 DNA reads TGTGCCACCAGTGATTTGCTGGAGACCCAGTACTTC. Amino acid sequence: CATSDLLETQYF.

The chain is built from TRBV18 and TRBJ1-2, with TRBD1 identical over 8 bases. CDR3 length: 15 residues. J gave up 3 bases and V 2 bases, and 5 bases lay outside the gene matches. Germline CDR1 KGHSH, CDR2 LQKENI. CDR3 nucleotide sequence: TGTGCCAGCTCACCATTGGCAGGGGGCGACTATGGCTACACCTTC. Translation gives CASSPLAGGDYGYTF.

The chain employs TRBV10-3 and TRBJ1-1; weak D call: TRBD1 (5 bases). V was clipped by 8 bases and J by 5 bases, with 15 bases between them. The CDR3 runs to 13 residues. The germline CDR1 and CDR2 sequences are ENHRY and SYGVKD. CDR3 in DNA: TGTGCCATCTGGCAGGGAAGAGGTACTGAAGCTTTCTTT. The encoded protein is CAIWQGRGTEAFF.

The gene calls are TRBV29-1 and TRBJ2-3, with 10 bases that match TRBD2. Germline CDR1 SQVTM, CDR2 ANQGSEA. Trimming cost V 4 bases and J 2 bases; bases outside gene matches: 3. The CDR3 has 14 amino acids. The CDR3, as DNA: TGCAGCGTTGTCACTAGCGGGACCACAGATACGCAGTATTTT. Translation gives CSVVTSGTTDTQYF.

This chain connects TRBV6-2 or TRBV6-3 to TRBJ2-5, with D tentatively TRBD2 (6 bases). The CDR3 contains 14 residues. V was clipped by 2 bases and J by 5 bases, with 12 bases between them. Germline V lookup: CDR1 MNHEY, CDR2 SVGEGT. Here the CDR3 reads CASSYAGRRETQYF. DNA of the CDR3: TGTGCCAGCAGTTACGCGGGGCGGAGGGAGACCCAGTACTTC.

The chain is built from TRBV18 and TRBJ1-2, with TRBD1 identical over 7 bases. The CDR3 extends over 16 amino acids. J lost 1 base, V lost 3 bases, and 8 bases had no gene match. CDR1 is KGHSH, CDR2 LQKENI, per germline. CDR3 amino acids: CASSPTGTVFNYGYTF. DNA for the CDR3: TGTGCCAGCTCACCTACTGGGACAGTCTTTAACTATGGCTACACCTTC.

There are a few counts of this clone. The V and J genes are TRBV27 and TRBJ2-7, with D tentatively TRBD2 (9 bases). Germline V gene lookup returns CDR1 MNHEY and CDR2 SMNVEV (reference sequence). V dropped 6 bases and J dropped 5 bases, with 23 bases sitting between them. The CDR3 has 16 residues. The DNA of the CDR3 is TGTGCCAGCAGCCCAGGGGGCGGGAGGGCCAGCCACGAGCAGTACTTC. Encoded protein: CASSPGGGRASHEQYF.

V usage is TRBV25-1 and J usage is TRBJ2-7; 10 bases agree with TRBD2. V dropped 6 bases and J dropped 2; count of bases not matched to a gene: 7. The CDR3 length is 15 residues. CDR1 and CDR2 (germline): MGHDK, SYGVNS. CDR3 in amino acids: CASSPRLAGAYEQYF. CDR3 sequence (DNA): TGTGCCAGCAGCCCCAGGCTAGCGGGAGCCTACGAGCAGTACTTC.

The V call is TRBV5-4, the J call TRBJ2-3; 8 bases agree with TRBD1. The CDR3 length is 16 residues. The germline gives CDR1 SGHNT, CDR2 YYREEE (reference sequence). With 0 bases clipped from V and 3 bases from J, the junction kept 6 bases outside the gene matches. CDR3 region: CASSLGSNRGTDTQYF. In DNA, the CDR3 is TGTGCCAGCAGCTTGGGGTCGAACAGGGGGACAGATACGCAGTATTTT. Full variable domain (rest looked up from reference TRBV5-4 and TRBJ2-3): ETGVTQSPTHLIKTRGQQVTLRCSSQSGHNTVSWYQQALGQGPQFIFQYYREEENGRGNFPPRFSGLQFPNYSSELNVNALELDDSALYLCASSLGSNRGTDTQYFGPGTRLTVL.

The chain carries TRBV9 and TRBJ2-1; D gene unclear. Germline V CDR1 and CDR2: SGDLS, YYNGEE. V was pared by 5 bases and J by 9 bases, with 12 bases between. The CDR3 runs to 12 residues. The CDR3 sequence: CASSRIEIEQFF. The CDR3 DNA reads TGTGCCAGCAGTCGAATAGAAATTGAGCAGTTCTTC. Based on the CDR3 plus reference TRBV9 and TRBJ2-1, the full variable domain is DSGVTQTPKHLITATGQRVTLRCSPRSGDLSVYWYQQSLDQGLQFLIQYYNGEERAKGNILERFSAQQFPDLHSELNLSSLELGDSALYFCASSRIEIEQFFGPGTRLTVL.

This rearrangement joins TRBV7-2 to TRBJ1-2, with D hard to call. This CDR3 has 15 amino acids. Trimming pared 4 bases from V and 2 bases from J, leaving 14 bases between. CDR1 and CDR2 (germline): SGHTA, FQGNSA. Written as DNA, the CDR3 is TGTGCCAGCAGCTCCTACAGTGTACAAAACTATGGCTACACCTTC. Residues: CASSSYSVQNYGYTF. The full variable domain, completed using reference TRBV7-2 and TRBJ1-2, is GAGVSQSPSNKVTEKGKDVELRCDPISGHTALYWYRQSLGQGLEFLIYFQGNSAPDKSGLPSDRFSAERTGGSVSTLTIQRTQQEDSAVYLCASSSYSVQNYGYTFGSGTRLTVV.

The DNA of the CDR3 is TGTGCCAGCAGTTACTCGCGGCAGGGGACCGGGGAGCTGTTTTTT. This sequence encodes CASSYSRQGTGELFF. The chain combines TRBV6-6 with TRBJ2-2, with D possibly TRBD1 on 6 matching bases. The CDR3 contains 15 residues. Trimming removed 0 bases from V and 5 bases from J, with 10 bases in between. Germline assignment: CDR1 MNHNY and CDR2 SVGAGI (reference sequence).

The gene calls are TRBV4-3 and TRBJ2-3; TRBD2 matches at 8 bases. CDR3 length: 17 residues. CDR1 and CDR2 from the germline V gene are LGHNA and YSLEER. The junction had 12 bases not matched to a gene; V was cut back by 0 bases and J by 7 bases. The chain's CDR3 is CASSQDTGGMPWNTQYF. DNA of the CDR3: TGCGCCAGCAGCCAAGATACGGGGGGGATGCCTTGGAATACGCAGTATTTT.

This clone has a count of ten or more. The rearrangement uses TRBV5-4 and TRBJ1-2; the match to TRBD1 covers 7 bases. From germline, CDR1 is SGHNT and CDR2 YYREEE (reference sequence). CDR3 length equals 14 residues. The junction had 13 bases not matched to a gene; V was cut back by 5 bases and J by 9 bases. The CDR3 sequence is CASRPIQGRKSYTF. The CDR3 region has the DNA TGTGCCAGCAGGCCAATACAGGGGAGAAAGAGCTACACCTTC.

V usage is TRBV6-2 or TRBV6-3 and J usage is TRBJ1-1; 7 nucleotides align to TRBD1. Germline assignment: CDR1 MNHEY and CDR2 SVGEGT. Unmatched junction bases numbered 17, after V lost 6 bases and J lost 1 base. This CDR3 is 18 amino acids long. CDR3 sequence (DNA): TGTGCCAGCAGCCTGACCAGACTCGGGACAGATTGGAACACTGAAGCTTTCTTT. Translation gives CASSLTRLGTDWNTEAFF.